The 7 T cell receptor beta chains presented below share a single source sample, sequenced in a study of cytomegalovirus exposure and HLA in healthy donors. With 60 Vbeta and 13 Jbeta primers, the PCR was carried out. TCRdb keeps only in-frame clones here, not all; method: immunoSEQ multiplex PCR. The data hold 150,000 to 200,000 clones, with over 70% observed a single time. Sequenced material: PBMCs. These TCRs come from a man aged 35 to 55 in good health and CMV-seropositive.

The V gene is TRBV29-1, the J gene TRBJ1-2; TRBD1 is a possible D gene (5 bases). CDR1 SQVTM and CDR2 ANQGSEA come from the germline V gene. This CDR3 region has 11 residues. Deletions cut 8 bases from V and 7 bases from J, with 14 bases between. For the CDR3, the DNA is TGCAGCTCTTCAGGGAGGGGTGGCTACACCTTC. This encodes CSSSGRGGYTF.

The V gene is TRBV30, the J gene TRBJ1-2, with 8 bases fitting TRBD1. Germline V lookup: CDR1 GTSNPN, CDR2 SVGIG (reference sequence). This CDR3 is built from 14 residues. V lost 3 bases, J lost 8 bases, and 11 bases stayed unmatched. CDR3 DNA sequence: TGTGCCTGGAGCCAGGGACAGGTGAGCCTGGGCTACACCTTC. Translated: CAWSQGQVSLGYTF.

The rearrangement joins TRBV30 to TRBJ2-5; D is perhaps TRBD1 (5 bases). There are 16 residues in the CDR3. Trimming took 0 bases from V and 1 from J, leaving 15 bases between them. Looked up from germline, CDR1 is GTSNPN and CDR2 is SVGIG (reference sequence). CDR3 residues: CAWSVVFGASQETQYF. The CDR3 nucleotides are TGTGCCTGGAGTGTCGTATTTGGGGCTAGCCAAGAGACCCAGTACTTC.

The V and J genes are TRBV7-6 and TRBJ1-2, with a tentative D call TRBD1 (5 bases). The CDR3 contains 16 residues. Germline V gene sequence: CDR1 SGHVS, CDR2 FNYEAQ. The V gene lost 5 bases and the J gene lost 4 bases, with 20 bases spanning the gap. The CDR3 DNA is TGTGCCAGCAGCCCTCTCCCCGTTGACAGTGGCTATGGCTACACCTTC. Translated: CASSPLPVDSGYGYTF.

The chain has TRBV18 and TRBJ1-1, with 9 bases aligning to TRBD1. Germline-derived CDR1 and CDR2 are KGHSH and LQKENI. After removal of 3 bases from V and 8 bases from J, the junction contained 10 bases not matched to a gene. This CDR3 contains 15 residues. In nucleotides, the CDR3 is TGTGCCAGCTCACCCGGACAGGGGAGATTGGAGGAAGCTTTCTTT. Translated: CASSPGQGRLEEAFF.

This clone was detected only once. This rearrangement joins TRBV7-9 to TRBJ2-7; 13 nucleotides agree with TRBD2. From germline, CDR1 is SEHNR and CDR2 FQNEAQ (reference sequence). The CDR3 has 19 residues. V shed 4 bases and J 5 bases; nucleotides not matched to a gene: 17. The CDR3: CASSSRRGTSGIGENEQYF. CDR3 nucleotides: TGTGCCAGCAGCTCAAGGCGTGGGACTAGCGGGATAGGAGAAAACGAGCAGTACTTC.

The chain uses TRBV9 and TRBJ2-7, with 7 bases aligning to TRBD1. This CDR3 comprises 13 residues. In germline, CDR1 is SGDLS, CDR2 YYNGEE. Trimming took 3 bases from V and 2 from J; bases not matched to a gene: 2. The CDR3 loop is CASSAGTAYEQYF. The CDR3 DNA is TGTGCCAGCAGCGCTGGGACAGCCTACGAGCAGTACTTC.